These 26 T cell receptor beta chains share one sample of origin, sequenced in a study of blood T cell repertoires in COVID-19. Assay used: immunoSEQ multiplex PCR; TCRdb lists only in-frame clones, some missing. The data show under 150,000 clones, with around 89% seen just once and less than 2% held by the top ten. Material for sequencing was peripheral blood. The source is a human donor in a cohort sampled during active COVID-19.

This chain links TRBV6-5 with TRBJ1-5, with TRBD1 matching over 11 bases. The CDR3 loop spans 14 amino acids. Per the germline V gene, CDR1 is MNHEY and CDR2 is SVGAGI. The V and J ends lost 10 bases and 4 bases, in that order; junction bases with no gene match: 6. CDR3 amino acids: CATRGQGENQPQHF. CDR3 coding DNA: TGTGCCACCAGGGGACAGGGGGAAAATCAGCCCCAGCATTTT.

The chain employs TRBV19 and TRBJ2-2; D gene uncertain. There are 14 residues in the CDR3. Germline V CDR1 and CDR2: LNHDA, SQIVND (reference sequence). Trimming pared 3 bases from V and 7 bases from J, leaving 12 bases between. DNA of the CDR3: TGTGCCAGTAGTATTAGCCCCAGCAGCGGGGAGCTGTTTTTT. Translated, it gives CASSISPSSGELFF.

This chain joins TRBV3-1 (or the pseudogene TRBV3-2) and TRBJ2-7, with 9 bases matching TRBD1. Looked up from germline, CDR1 is LGHDT and CDR2 is YNNKEL (reference sequence). The CDR3 is made up of 15 amino acids. V shed 2 bases, J shed 7 bases, and the junction held 9 bases outside the gene matches. The CDR3 loop is CASSQTGGSSREQYF. DNA for the CDR3: TGTGCCAGCAGCCAAACAGGGGGCAGTTCTCGGGAGCAGTACTTC.

Remarks on this clone: Other nucleotide sequences from this sample produce the same CDR3. The genes are TRBV29-1 and TRBJ2-7; 14 bases line up with TRBD2. V gave up 1 base and J gave up 2 bases; unmatched junction bases: 7. CDR1 is SQVTM, CDR2 ANQGSEA, per germline. The CDR3 runs to 17 residues. The CDR3 loop reads CSVEAGTSGSSTYEQYF. In DNA, the CDR3 is TGCAGCGTTGAAGCCGGGACTAGCGGGAGTTCTACCTACGAGCAGTACTTC.

This chain connects TRBV5-1 to TRBJ1-4; D might be TRBD1 (6 bases). The germline gives CDR1 SGHRS, CDR2 YFSETQ. The length of the CDR3 is 15 residues. V lost 0 bases and J 6 bases, leaving 12 bases between the germline ends. The CDR3 bases are TGCGCCAGCAGCTTGGAAGGGGGAAGGGATGAAAAACTGTTTTTT. This translates into CASSLEGGRDEKLFF.

This chain joins TRBV24-1 and TRBJ1-4; D is perhaps TRBD1 (6 bases). Trimming cost V 1 base and J 7 bases, with 18 bases left between them. This CDR3 is 17 amino acids long. Germline CDR1 KGHDR, CDR2 SFDVKD. CDR3 sequence: CATSDFESRGGGEKLFF. DNA for the CDR3: TGTGCCACCAGTGATTTCGAATCCAGGGGTGGTGGTGAAAAACTGTTTTTT.

The V gene is TRBV5-6, the J gene TRBJ1-1, with 7 bases aligning to TRBD1. CDR1 and CDR2 (germline): SGHDT, YYEEEE. This CDR3 is built from 14 residues. J lost 1 base, V lost 4 bases, and 4 bases had no gene match. The CDR3, as DNA: TGTGCCAGCAGCCCGGGACAGTCGAACACTGAAGCTTTCTTT. Translated: CASSPGQSNTEAFF.

CDR3 nucleotide sequence: TGTGCCAGTAGTATTGGGACAGGGTTCGATGAGCAGTTCTTC. As protein: CASSIGTGFDEQFF. The rearrangement joins TRBV19 to TRBJ2-1; 9 bases map to TRBD1. V was pared by 3 bases and J by 8 bases, with 5 bases of the junction left unmatched. The germline gives CDR1 LNHDA, CDR2 SQIVND (reference sequence). The CDR3 contains 14 residues.

CDR3 bases: TGTGCCAGTACACACAGGGGTATCGCAGATACGCAGTATTTT. It specifies CASTHRGIADTQYF. The rearrangement links TRBV19 to TRBJ2-3, with 7 bases matching TRBD1. V trimming: 7 bases; J trimming: 4 bases; junction bases outside the gene matches: 8. Germline lookup yields CDR1 LNHDA and CDR2 SQIVND (reference sequence). The CDR3 is made up of 14 amino acids. Drawing the rest from reference TRBV19 and TRBJ2-3, the complete variable domain is DGGITQSPKYLFRKEGQNVTLSCEQNLNHDAMYWYRQDPGQGLRLIYYSQIVNDFQKGDIAEGYSVSREKKESFPLTVTSAQKNPTAFYLCASTHRGIADTQYFGPGTRLTVL.

The genes are TRBV2 and TRBJ2-3; 7 nucleotides match TRBD2. V was pared by 7 bases and J by 3 bases, with 7 bases of the junction left unmatched. The CDR3 totals 14 residues. The germline CDR1 and CDR2 sequences are SNHLY and FYNNEI. CDR3 amino acids: CASIIGEGTDTQYF. In DNA form, the CDR3 reads TGTGCCAGCATAATCGGGGAGGGGACAGATACGCAGTATTTT.

The rearrangement links TRBV5-1 to TRBJ1-1, with 9 bases fitting TRBD1. J was trimmed by 0 bases and V by 2 bases; bases with no gene match: 17. CDR1 and CDR2 from the germline V gene are SGHRS and YFSETQ. This CDR3 region has 20 residues. CDR3 amino acids: CASSLRPRGQGNSMNTEAFF. CDR3 in DNA: TGCGCCAGCAGCTTACGGCCCCGCGGACAGGGGAATTCGATGAACACTGAAGCTTTCTTT.

The chain recombines TRBV18 with TRBJ2-2, with 7 positions matching TRBD1. The germline V gene encodes CDR1 KGHSH and CDR2 LQKENI. J was trimmed by 2 bases and V by 3 bases; bases with no gene match: 3. This CDR3 has 15 residues. CDR3 nucleotides: TGTGCCAGCTCACCGGGGACAGCCAACACCGGGGAGCTGTTTTTT. Its protein is CASSPGTANTGELFF.

This chain links TRBV10-1 with TRBJ2-1; TRBD2 matches at 8 bases. This CDR3 region has 17 residues. Losses at the gene ends were 0 bases for V and 4 bases for J; bases not matched to a gene: 8. CDR1 is WNHNN and CDR2 is SYGVQD in the germline V gene (reference sequence). The CDR3 spells CASSESTRLAGYNEQFF. CDR3 bases: TGCGCCAGCAGTGAGTCGACTCGGCTAGCGGGTTACAATGAGCAGTTCTTC.

The gene calls are TRBV5-1 and TRBJ1-1; 8 bases map to TRBD1. The CDR3 runs 16 residues. J lost 5 bases, V lost 4 bases, and 13 bases had no gene match. Germline CDR1 and CDR2: SGHRS and YFSETQ. CDR3 sequence (DNA): TGCGCCAGCAGCATAGACCGACAGGGGTCGGGGACTGAAGCTTTCTTT. It translates to CASSIDRQGSGTEAFF.

This clone has only a few counts. The genes are TRBV27 and TRBJ2-7; TRBD1 matches 9 bases. Losses at the gene ends were 0 bases for V and 5 bases for J; bases not matched to a gene: 5. This CDR3 has 15 amino acids. CDR1 MNHEY and CDR2 SMNVEV come from the germline V gene (reference sequence). CDR3 sequence (DNA): TGTGCCAGCAGTTTATCGGACAGGGGTACGGACGAGCAGTACTTC. This translates into CASSLSDRGTDEQYF.

V and J are TRBV7-2 and TRBJ2-7, with D maybe TRBD2 (8 bases). Germline values: CDR1 SGHTA, CDR2 FQGNSA. The CDR3 covers 16 residues. Trimming stripped 5 bases from V and 2 bases from J, with 19 bases between. This CDR3 reads CASSRRGGTDTYEQYF. The DNA for the CDR3 is TGTGCCAGCAGCCGTCGGGGGGGGACAGACACCTACGAGCAGTACTTC.

The sample holds one count of this clone. The genes are TRBV10-2 and TRBJ1-1; a possible D gene is TRBD1 (6 bases). Germline CDR1 reads WSHSY; CDR2 reads SAAADI. There are 13 residues in the CDR3. The V and J ends lost 7 bases and 3 bases respectively, with 12 bases between them. CDR3 protein: CASTTTGYTEAFF. The CDR3 bases are TGCGCCAGCACCACAACAGGGTACACTGAAGCTTTCTTT.

V is TRBV5-1 and J is TRBJ2-5; the match to TRBD2 covers 10 bases. The CDR3 length is 16 residues. CDR1 SGHRS and CDR2 YFSETQ come from the germline V gene. J lost 4 bases, V lost 6 bases, and 12 bases had no gene match. DNA of the CDR3: TGCGCCAGCAAGGAGTATCTAGCGGGAGTTTTAGAGACCCAGTACTTC. It codes for CASKEYLAGVLETQYF.

The gene calls are TRBV3-1 (or the pseudogene TRBV3-2) and TRBJ2-5; perhaps TRBD2 as D (5 bases). CDR3 length: 15 residues. Trimming stripped 0 bases from V and 5 bases from J, with 13 bases between. The germline gives CDR1 LGHDT, CDR2 YNNKEL (reference sequence). The CDR3 coding sequence is TGTGCCAGCAGCCAAGATCAGGCTAGCTCGGAGACCCAGTACTTC. Protein product: CASSQDQASSETQYF.

This clone was detected a few times. The chain recombines TRBV30 with TRBJ1-1; no definite D call. CDR3 length equals 12 residues. Looked up from germline, CDR1 is GTSNPN and CDR2 is SVGIG (reference sequence). With 1 base removed from V and 1 base from J, the gap between germline ends came to 4 bases. CDR3 sequence: CAWSAGNTEAFF. The CDR3 DNA reads TGTGCCTGGAGTGCGGGGAACACTGAAGCTTTCTTT.

V is TRBV11-2 and J is TRBJ1-2; D not resolved. The V gene's germline CDR1 is SGHAT and CDR2 FQNNGV. V lost 0 bases and J 14 bases, leaving 16 bases between the germline ends. The CDR3 runs to 13 residues. CDR3 region: CASSLDRRDSLTF. The CDR3, as DNA: TGTGCCAGCAGCTTAGATAGGCGAGACTCTCTTACCTTC. Complete variable domain (other parts from reference TRBV11-2 and TRBJ1-2): EAGVAQSPRYKIIEKRQSVAFWCNPISGHATLYWYQQILGQGPKLLIQFQNNGVVDDSQLPKDRFSAERLKGVDSTLKIQPAKLEDSAVYLCASSLDRRDSLTFGSGTRLTVV.

This chain connects TRBV3-1 (or the pseudogene TRBV3-2) to TRBJ2-1; 7 nucleotides match TRBD2. The CDR3 contains 16 residues. Germline V lookup: CDR1 LGHDT, CDR2 YNNKEL (reference sequence). The J segment lost 7 bases and the V segment lost 0 bases, leaving 9 bases of the junction unmatched. CDR3 nucleotide sequence: TGTGCCAGCAGCCAAGATGGGCGGACTAGTAGGAATGAGCAGTTCTTC. Its protein product is CASSQDGRTSRNEQFF.

V and J are TRBV14 and TRBJ2-1; 8 bases line up with TRBD1. The CDR3 has 15 residues. J was trimmed by 7 bases and V by 3 bases; bases with no gene match: 8. From germline, CDR1 is SGHDN and CDR2 FVKESK. The CDR3 nucleotides are TGTGCCAGCAGCCAGCGGCGGGGACAGGTGAATGAGCAGTTCTTC. Amino acids: CASSQRRGQVNEQFF.

The chain employs TRBV7-2 and TRBJ2-5; a possible D gene is TRBD1 (5 bases). Germline CDR1 is SGHTA and CDR2 is FQGNSA. V lost 1 base and J lost 14, with 17 bases in between. The CDR3 extends over 13 amino acids. The CDR3, as DNA: TGTGCCAGCAGCTTAGGGTTACGGGCAGGGAATTACTTC. Amino acids: CASSLGLRAGNYF.

The V gene is TRBV6-4, the J gene TRBJ2-1; tentatively, D is TRBD1 (6 bases). CDR3 length equals 13 residues. CDR1 is MRHNA and CDR2 is SNTAGT in the germline V gene. V shed 0 bases and J shed 8 bases, with 8 bases lying between them. CDR3: CASSDSWGHEQFF. The CDR3 DNA is TGTGCCAGCAGTGACTCGTGGGGGCATGAGCAGTTCTTC.

This chain links TRBV5-4 with TRBJ1-1; D possibly corresponds to TRBD1 (5 bases). This CDR3 contains 13 residues. V was pared by 4 bases and J by 7 bases, with 14 bases between. The germline V gene has CDR1 SGHNT and CDR2 YYREEE (reference sequence). CDR3 region: CASSGDSKLEAFF. The CDR3 DNA follows: TGTGCCAGCAGCGGCGACAGTAAGCTTGAAGCTTTCTTT.